This T cell receptor beta chain was identified during a study of blood T cell repertoires in COVID-19. As for the study in general: Samples of COVID-19 (acute and convalescent) were obtained from the United States, Italy and Spain. Sources were T cells, B-cell-depleted T cells, or PBMCs; the material itself was cDNA or gDNA.

This CDR3 spans 13 amino acids. V was cut by 1 base and J by 5 bases, with 8 bases left in between. CDR1 is SGHVS and CDR2 is FQNEAQ in the germline V gene. In the original analysis: Reference gene primer amplification gave nucleated cell count estimates. TCRdb keeps only in-frame clones here, not all; method: immunoSEQ multiplex PCR. V and J calls plus clone size are reproduced from that table; the DNA served to infer D and trimming. The table includes 75,000 to 100,000 clones, approximately 87% detected once. The TCR sequence derives from a human donor in a cohort sampled during active COVID-19. The source material was peripheral blood. This sequence joins TRBV7-8 and TRBJ1-2; D is uncertain. In nucleotides, the CDR3 is TGTGCCAGCAGCTTAGGAAGAGGTTATGGCTACACCTTC. This gives the protein CASSLGRGYGYTF.